This T cell receptor (beta chain) was sequenced in a study of T-cell memory formation after mild COVID-19. Findings and caveats of the study: CD4+ contracting clones lay mainly in CM and EM, CD8+ ones in EMRA. Pre-infection memory held some responding clones, suggesting pre-existing cross-reactive T cells responded.

TCRdb reprocessed the 5' RACE reads via MiXCR and lists one record per CDR3 protein. The sample holds hundreds of thousands of distinct CDR3 sequences; around 21% are singletons and the top ten take around an eighth. As concerns this clonotype: Its antigen is not identified.

V dropped 0 bases and J dropped 7 bases, with 14 bases sitting between them. The germline gives CDR1 SGHRS, CDR2 YFSETQ. This CDR3 has 15 amino acids. The genes are TRBV5-1 and TRBJ2-1; D perhaps matches TRBD1 (5 bases). The sequenced sample was PBMCs or a T cell subset sorted from them (not recorded which). This TCR was sampled from an adult woman who had mild COVID-19 (a few samples of this study predate the infection). Cell type and time point are not known. The CDR3 here is CASSLARAETNEQFF. CDR3 nucleotides: TGCGCCAGCAGCTTGGCCAGGGCCGAAACTAATGAGCAGTTCTTC.